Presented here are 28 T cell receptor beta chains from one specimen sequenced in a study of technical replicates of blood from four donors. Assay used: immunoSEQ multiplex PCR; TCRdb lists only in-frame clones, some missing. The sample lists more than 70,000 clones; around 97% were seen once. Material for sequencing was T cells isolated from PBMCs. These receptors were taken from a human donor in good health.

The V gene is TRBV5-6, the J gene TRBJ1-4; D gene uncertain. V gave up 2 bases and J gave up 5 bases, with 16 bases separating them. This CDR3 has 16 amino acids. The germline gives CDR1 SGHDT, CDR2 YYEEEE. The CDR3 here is CASSFFGVSRNEKLFF. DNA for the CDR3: TGTGCCAGCAGCTTCTTCGGGGTATCACGAAATGAAAAACTGTTTTTT. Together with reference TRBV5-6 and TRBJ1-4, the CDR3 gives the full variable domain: DAGVTQSPTHLIKTRGQQVTLRCSPKSGHDTVSWYQQALGQGPQFIFQYYEEEERQRGNFPDRFSGHQFPNYSSELNVNALLLGDSALYLCASSFFGVSRNEKLFFGSGTQLSVL.

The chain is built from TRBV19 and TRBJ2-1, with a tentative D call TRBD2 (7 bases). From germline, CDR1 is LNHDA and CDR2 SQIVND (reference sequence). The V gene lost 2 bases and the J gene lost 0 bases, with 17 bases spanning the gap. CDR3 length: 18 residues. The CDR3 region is CASSIRAGALSSYNEQFF. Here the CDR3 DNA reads TGTGCCAGTAGTATACGGGCGGGGGCCTTGAGCTCCTACAATGAGCAGTTCTTC.

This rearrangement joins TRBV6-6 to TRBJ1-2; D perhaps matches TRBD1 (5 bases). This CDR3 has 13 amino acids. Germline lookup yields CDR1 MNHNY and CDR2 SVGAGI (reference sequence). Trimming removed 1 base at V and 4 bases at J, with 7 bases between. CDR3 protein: CASSYLTAYGYTF. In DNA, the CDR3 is TGTGCCAGCAGTTACTTGACAGCCTATGGCTACACCTTC.

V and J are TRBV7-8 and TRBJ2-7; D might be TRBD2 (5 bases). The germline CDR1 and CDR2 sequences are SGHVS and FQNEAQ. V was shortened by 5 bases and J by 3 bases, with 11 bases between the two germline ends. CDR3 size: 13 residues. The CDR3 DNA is TGTGCCAGCAGCCTGGGAGAACTCTACGAGCAGTACTTC. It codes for CASSLGELYEQYF.

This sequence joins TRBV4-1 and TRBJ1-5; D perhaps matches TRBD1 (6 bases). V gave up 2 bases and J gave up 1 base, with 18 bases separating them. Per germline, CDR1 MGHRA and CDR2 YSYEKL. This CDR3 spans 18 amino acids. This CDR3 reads CASSQYPPGVKSNQPQHF. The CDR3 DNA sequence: TGCGCCAGCAGCCAATATCCCCCAGGGGTTAAAAGCAATCAGCCCCAGCATTTT.

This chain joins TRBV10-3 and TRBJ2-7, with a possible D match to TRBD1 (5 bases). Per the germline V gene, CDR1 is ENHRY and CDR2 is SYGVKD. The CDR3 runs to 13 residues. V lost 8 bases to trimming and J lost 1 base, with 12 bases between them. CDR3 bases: TGTGCCATCGGCAAGACAGAGTCCTACGAGCAGTACTTC. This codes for CAIGKTESYEQYF.

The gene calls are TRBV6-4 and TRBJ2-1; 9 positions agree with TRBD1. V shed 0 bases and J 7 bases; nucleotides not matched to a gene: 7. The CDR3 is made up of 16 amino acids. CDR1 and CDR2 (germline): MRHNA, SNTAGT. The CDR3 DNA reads TGTGCCAGCAGTGACTCTAGTGGGACAGGGACGAATGAGCAGTTCTTC. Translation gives CASSDSSGTGTNEQFF.

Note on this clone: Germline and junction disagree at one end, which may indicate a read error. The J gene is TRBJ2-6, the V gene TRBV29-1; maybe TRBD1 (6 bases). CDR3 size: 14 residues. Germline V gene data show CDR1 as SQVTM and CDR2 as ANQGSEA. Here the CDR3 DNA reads TGCAGCGTGGGAACAGGGCTCGGGGTCAACGTCCTGACTTTC. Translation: CSVGTGLGVNVLTF. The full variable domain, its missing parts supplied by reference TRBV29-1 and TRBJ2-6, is SAVISQKPSRDICQRGTSLTIQCQVDSQVTMMFWYRQQPGQSLTLIATANQGSEATYESGFVIDKFPISRPNLTFSTLTVSNMSPEDSSIYLCSVGTGLGVNVLTFGAGSRLTVL.

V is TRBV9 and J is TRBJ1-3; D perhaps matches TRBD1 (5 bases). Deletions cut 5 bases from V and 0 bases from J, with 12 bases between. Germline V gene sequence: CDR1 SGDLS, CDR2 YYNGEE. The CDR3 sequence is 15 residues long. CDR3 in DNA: TGTGCCAGCAGAGCTACAGGTTCCTCTGGAAACACCATATATTTT. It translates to CASRATGSSGNTIYF.

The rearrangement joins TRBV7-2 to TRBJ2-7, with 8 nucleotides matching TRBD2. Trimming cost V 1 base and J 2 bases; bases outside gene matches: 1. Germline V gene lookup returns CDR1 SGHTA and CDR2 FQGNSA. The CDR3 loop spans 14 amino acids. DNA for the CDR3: TGTGCCAGCAGCTTAGAACTAGCGGCCTACGAGCAGTACTTC. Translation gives CASSLELAAYEQYF.

CDR3 DNA sequence: TGTGCCAGCAGCAGGGGACTCTACAATGAGCAGTTCTTC. Encoded protein: CASSRGLYNEQFF. This rearrangement joins TRBV14 to TRBJ2-1, with D maybe TRBD2 (6 bases). V was shortened by 5 bases and J by 3 bases, with 8 bases between the two germline ends. Germline V CDR1 and CDR2: SGHDN, FVKESK. The CDR3 runs 13 residues.

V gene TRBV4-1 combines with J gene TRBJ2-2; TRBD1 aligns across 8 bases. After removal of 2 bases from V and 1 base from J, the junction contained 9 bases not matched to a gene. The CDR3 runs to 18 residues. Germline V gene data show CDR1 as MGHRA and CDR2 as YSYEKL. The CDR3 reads CASSQPFSGTGNTGELFF. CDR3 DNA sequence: TGCGCCAGCAGCCAACCCTTCTCCGGGACAGGGAACACCGGGGAGCTGTTTTTT.

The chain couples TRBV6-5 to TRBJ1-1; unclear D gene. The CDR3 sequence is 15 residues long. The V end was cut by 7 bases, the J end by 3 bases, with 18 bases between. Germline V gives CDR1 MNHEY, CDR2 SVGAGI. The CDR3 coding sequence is TGTGCCAGCACCCCGCCCCGCGGAGGGCACACTGAAGCTTTCTTT. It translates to CASTPPRGGHTEAFF.

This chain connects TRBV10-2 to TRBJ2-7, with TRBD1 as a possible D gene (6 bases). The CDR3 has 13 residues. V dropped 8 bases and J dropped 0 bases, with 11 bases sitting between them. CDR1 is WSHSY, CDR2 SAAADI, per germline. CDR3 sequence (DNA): TGCGCCAGCTCAATCAGGGGCTCCTACGAGCAGTACTTC. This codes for CASSIRGSYEQYF.

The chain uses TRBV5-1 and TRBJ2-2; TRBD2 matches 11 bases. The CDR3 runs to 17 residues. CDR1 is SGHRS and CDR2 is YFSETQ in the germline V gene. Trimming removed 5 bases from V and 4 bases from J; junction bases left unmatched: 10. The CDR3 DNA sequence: TGCGCCAGCAGTTACGATAGCGGGGGGGACCGCACCGGGGAGCTGTTTTTT. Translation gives CASSYDSGGDRTGELFF.

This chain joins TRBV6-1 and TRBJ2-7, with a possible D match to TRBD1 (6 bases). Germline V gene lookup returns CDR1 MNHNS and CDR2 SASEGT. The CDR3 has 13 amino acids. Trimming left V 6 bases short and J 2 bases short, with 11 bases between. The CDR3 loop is CASSQQGAYEQYF. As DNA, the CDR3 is TGTGCCAGCAGCCAACAGGGCGCCTACGAGCAGTACTTC.

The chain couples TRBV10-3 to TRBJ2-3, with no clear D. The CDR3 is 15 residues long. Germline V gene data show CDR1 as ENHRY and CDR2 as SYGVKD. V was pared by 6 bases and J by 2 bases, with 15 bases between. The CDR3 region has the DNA TGTGCCATCAGGGTTCGGCCGGAGTCCACAGATACGCAGTATTTT. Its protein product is CAIRVRPESTDTQYF.

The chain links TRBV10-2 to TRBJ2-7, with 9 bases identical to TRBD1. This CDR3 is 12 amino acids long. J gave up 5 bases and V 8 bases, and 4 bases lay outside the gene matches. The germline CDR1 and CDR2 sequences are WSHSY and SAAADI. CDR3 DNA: TGCGCCAGCCGGGACAGGGTCCACGAGCAGTACTTC. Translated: CASRDRVHEQYF.

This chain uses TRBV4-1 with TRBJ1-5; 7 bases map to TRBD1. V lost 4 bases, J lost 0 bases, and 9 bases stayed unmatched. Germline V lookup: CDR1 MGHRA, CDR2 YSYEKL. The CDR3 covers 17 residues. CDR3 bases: TGCGCCAGCAGCCGAGGCGACAGGGCTAGTAGCAATCAGCCCCAGCATTTT. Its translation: CASSRGDRASSNQPQHF.

CDR3 in DNA: TGTGCCAGCAGGGAAATTCCCGAGACAGGGTATGGCTACACCTTC. As protein: CASREIPETGYGYTF. V usage is TRBV6-1 and J usage is TRBJ1-2, with 7 nucleotides matching TRBD1. The CDR3 loop spans 15 amino acids. CDR1 and CDR2 from the germline V gene are MNHNS and SASEGT. With V trimmed by 6 bases and J by 5 bases, 12 bases remained unmatched.

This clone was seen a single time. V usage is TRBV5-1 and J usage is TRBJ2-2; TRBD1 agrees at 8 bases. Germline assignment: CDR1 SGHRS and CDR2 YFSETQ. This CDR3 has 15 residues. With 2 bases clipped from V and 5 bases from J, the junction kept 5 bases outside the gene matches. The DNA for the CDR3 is TGCGCCAGCAGCTTTGGCGGACAGGGTACCGGGGAGCTGTTTTTT. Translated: CASSFGGQGTGELFF.

CDR3: CASSWGQKVDYEQYF. Written as DNA, the CDR3 is TGTGCCAGCAGCTGGGGACAGAAGGTGGATTACGAGCAGTACTTC. The genes are TRBV13 and TRBJ2-7; 7 positions agree with TRBD1. With V trimmed by 4 bases and J by 4 bases, 10 bases remained unmatched. In germline, CDR1 is PRHDT, CDR2 FYEKMQ (reference sequence). The CDR3 runs to 15 residues.

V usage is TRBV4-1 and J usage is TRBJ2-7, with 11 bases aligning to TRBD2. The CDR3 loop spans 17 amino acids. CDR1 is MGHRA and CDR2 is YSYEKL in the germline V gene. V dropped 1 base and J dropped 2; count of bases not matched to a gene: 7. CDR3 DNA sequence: TGCGCCAGCAGCCAAGGTCTAGCGGGGGGACTGACCTACGAGCAGTACTTC. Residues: CASSQGLAGGLTYEQYF.

The CDR3 spells CASSFFGREEYGYTF. CDR3 DNA sequence: TGTGCCAGCAGTTTTTTTGGCAGGGAGGAGTATGGCTACACCTTC. The chain is built from TRBV6-5 and TRBJ1-2, with a tentative D call TRBD1 (5 bases). V lost 4 bases to trimming and J lost 5 bases, with 17 bases between them. The CDR3 loop spans 15 amino acids. Germline V lookup: CDR1 MNHEY, CDR2 SVGAGI.

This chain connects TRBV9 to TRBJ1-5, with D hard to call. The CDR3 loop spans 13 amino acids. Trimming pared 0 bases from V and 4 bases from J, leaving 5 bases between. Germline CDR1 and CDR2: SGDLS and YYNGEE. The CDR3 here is CASSVGLNQPQHF. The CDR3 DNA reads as TGTGCCAGCAGCGTAGGACTAAATCAGCCCCAGCATTTT.

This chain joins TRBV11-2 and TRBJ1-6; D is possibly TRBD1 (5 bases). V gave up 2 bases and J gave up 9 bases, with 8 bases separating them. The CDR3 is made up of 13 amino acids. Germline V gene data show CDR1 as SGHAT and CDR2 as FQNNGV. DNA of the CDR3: TGTGCCAGCAGCTTAATCAGGGTTTCACCCCTCCACTTT. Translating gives CASSLIRVSPLHF.

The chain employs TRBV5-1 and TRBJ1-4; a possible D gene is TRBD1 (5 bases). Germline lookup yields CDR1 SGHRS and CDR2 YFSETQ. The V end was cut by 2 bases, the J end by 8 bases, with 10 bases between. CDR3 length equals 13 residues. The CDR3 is CASSFQGGEKLFF. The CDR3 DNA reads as TGCGCCAGCAGCTTTCAGGGTGGAGAAAAACTGTTTTTT.

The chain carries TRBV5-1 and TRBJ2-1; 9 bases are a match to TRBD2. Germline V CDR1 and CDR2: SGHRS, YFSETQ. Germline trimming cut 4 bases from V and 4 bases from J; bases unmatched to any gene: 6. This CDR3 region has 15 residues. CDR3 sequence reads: CASSLPSGGYNEQFF. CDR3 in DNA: TGCGCCAGCAGCCTCCCGAGCGGGGGGTACAATGAGCAGTTCTTC.